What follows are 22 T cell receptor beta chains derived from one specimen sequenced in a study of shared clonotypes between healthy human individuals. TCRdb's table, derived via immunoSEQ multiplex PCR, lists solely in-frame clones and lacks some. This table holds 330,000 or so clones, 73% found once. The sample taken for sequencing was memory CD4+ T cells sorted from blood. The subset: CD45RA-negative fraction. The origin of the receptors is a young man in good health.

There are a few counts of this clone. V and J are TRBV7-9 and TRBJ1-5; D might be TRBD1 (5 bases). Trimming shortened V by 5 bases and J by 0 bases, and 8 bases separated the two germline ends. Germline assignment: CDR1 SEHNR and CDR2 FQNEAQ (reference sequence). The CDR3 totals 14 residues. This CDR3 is CASSPGFSNQPQHF. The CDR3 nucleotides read TGTGCCAGCAGCCCAGGGTTTAGCAATCAGCCCCAGCATTTT.

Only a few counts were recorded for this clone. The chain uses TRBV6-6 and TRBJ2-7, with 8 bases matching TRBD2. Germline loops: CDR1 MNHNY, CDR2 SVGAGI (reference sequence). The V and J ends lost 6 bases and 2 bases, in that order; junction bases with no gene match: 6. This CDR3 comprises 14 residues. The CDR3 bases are TGTGCCAGCAGCCGGGAACTAGCGGCCTACGAGCAGTACTTC. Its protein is CASSRELAAYEQYF.

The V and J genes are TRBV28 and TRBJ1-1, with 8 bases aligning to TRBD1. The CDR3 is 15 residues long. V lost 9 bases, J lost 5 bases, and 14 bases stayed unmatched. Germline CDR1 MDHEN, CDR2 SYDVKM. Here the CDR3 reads CASITAAGGATEAFF. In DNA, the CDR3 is TGTGCCAGTATAACAGCGGCAGGGGGCGCGACTGAAGCTTTCTTT.

The CDR3 DNA sequence: TGTGCCAGCGCACGGCGGGGGACAGCGAACACTGAAGCTTTCTTT. This translates into CASARRGTANTEAFF. This chain uses TRBV28 with TRBJ1-1, with TRBD1 identical over 7 bases. The J segment lost 1 base and the V segment lost 8 bases, leaving 10 bases of the junction unmatched. Germline CDR1 and CDR2: MDHEN and SYDVKM. The CDR3 loop spans 15 amino acids.

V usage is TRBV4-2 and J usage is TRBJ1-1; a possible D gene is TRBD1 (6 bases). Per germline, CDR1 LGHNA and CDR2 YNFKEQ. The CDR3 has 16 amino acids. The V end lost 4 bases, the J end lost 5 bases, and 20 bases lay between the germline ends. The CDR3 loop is CASSRYHRDSRTEAFF. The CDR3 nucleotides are TGTGCCAGCAGCCGGTATCACAGGGATTCGAGGACTGAAGCTTTCTTT.

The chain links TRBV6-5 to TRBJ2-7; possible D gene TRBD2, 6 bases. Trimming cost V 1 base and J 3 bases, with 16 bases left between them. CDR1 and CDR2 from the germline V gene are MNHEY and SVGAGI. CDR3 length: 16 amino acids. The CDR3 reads CASSYWLLAINYEQYF. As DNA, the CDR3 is TGTGCCAGCAGTTACTGGTTGCTAGCGATCAACTACGAGCAGTACTTC.

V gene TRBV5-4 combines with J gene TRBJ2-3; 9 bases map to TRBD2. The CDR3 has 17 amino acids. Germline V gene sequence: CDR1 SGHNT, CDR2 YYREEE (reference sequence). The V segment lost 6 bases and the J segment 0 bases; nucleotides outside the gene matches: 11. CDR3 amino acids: CASNTGGTSGSTDTQYF. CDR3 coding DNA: TGTGCCAGCAACACGGGGGGAACTAGCGGGAGCACAGATACGCAGTATTTT. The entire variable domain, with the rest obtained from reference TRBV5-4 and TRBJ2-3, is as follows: ETGVTQSPTHLIKTRGQQVTLRCSSQSGHNTVSWYQQALGQGPQFIFQYYREEENGRGNFPPRFSGLQFPNYSSELNVNALELDDSALYLCASNTGGTSGSTDTQYFGPGTRLTVL.

In DNA form, the CDR3 reads TGTGCCAGTATCGGGGTTTCTGGTGGCTACACCTTC. Amino acid sequence: CASIGVSGGYTF. The chain recombines TRBV19 with TRBJ1-2; no firm D call. The V gene lost 7 bases and the J gene lost 7 bases, with 13 bases spanning the gap. CDR1 is LNHDA and CDR2 is SQIVND in the germline V gene (reference sequence). The CDR3 sequence is 12 residues long.

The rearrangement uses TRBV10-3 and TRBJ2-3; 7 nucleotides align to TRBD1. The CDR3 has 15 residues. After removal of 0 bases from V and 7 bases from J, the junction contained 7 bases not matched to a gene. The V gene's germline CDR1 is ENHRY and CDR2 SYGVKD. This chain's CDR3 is CAISESWTGSNTQYF. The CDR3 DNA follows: TGTGCCATCAGTGAGTCTTGGACAGGTTCGAATACGCAGTATTTT.

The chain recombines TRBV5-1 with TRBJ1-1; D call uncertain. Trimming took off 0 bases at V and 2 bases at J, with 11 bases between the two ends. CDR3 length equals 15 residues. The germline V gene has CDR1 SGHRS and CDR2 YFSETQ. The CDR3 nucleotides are TGCGCCAGCAGCTTGGGGGTCCTTCCTAACACTGAAGCTTTCTTT. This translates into CASSLGVLPNTEAFF.

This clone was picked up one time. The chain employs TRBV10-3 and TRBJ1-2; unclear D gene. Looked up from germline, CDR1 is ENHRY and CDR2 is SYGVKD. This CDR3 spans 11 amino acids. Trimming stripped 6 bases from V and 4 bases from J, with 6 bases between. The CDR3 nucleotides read TGTGCCATCAGAGAAAGCTATGGCTACACCTTC. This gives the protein CAIRESYGYTF.

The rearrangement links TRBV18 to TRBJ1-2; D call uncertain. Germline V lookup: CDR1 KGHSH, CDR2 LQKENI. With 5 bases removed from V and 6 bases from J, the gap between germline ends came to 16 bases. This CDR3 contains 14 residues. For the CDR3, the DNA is TGTGCCAGCTCATCTGCGGGGATGTGGAATGGCTACACCTTC. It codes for CASSSAGMWNGYTF. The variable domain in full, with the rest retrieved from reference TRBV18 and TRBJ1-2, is NAGVMQNPRHLVRRRGQEARLRCSPMKGHSHVYWYRQLPEEGLKFMVYLQKENIIDESGMPKERFSAEFPKEGPSILRIQQVVRGDSAAYFCASSSAGMWNGYTFGSGTRLTVV.

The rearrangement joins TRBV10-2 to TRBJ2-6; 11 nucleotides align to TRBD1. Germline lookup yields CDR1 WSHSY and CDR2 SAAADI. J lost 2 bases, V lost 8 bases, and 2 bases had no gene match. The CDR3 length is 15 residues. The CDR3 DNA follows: TGCGCCAGCGGACAGGGGGCGGCTGGGGCCAACGTCCTGACTTTC. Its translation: CASGQGAAGANVLTF.

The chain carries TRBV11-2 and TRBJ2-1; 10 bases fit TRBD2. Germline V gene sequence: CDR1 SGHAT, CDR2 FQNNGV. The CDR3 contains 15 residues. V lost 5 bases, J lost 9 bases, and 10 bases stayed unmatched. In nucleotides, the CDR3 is TGTGCCAGCAGCACACTAGCGGGAAATTCCGGTGAGCAGTTCTTC. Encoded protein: CASSTLAGNSGEQFF.

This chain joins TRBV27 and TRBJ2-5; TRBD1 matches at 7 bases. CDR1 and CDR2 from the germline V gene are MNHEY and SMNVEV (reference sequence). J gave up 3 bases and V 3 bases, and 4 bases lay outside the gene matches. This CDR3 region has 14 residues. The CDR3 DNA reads TGTGCCAGCAGTTTCGGACAGGCGAAAGAGACCCAGTACTTC. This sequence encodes CASSFGQAKETQYF.

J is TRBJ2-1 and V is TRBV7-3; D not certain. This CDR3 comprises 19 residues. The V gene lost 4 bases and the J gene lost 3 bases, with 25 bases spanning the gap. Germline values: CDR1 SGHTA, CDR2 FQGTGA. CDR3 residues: CASSSPRDFGLVVYNEQFF. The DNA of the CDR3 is TGTGCCAGCAGCTCCCCAAGAGATTTTGGGCTAGTAGTCTACAATGAGCAGTTCTTC.

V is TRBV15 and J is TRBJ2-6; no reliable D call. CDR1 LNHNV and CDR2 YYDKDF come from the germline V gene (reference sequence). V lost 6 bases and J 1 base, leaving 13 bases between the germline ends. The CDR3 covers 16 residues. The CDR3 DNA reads TGTGCCACCAGTGACAATCCGCTTTCTGGGGCCAACGTCCTGACTTTC. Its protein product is CATSDNPLSGANVLTF.

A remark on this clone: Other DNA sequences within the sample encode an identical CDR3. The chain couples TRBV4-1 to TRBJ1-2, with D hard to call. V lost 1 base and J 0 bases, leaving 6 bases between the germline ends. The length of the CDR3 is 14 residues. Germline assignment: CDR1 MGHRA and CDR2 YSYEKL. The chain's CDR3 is CASSQGQANYGYTF. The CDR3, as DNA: TGCGCCAGCAGCCAAGGGCAGGCTAACTATGGCTACACCTTC.

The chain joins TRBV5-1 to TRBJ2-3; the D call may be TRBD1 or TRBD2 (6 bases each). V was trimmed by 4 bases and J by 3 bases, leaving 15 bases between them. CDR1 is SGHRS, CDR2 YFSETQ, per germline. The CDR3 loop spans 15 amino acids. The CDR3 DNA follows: TGCGCCAGCAGCCGAGGGGGAGGAGGGACAGATACGCAGTATTTT. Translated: CASSRGGGGTDTQYF.

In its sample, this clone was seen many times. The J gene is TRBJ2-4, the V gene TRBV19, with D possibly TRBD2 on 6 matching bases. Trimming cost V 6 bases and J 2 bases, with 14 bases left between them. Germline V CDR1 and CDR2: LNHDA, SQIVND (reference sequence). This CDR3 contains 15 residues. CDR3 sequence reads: CASRSFSGPKNIQYF. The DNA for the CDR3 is TGTGCCAGTAGATCATTTAGCGGTCCCAAAAACATTCAGTACTTC. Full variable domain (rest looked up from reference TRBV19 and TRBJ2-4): DGGITQSPKYLFRKEGQNVTLSCEQNLNHDAMYWYRQDPGQGLRLIYYSQIVNDFQKGDIAEGYSVSREKKESFPLTVTSAQKNPTAFYLCASRSFSGPKNIQYFGAGTRLSVL.

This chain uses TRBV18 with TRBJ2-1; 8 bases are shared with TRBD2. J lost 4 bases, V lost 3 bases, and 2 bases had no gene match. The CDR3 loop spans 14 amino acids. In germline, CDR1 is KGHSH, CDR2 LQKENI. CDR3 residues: CASSPGLVYNEQFF. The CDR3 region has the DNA TGTGCCAGCTCACCGGGACTAGTTTACAATGAGCAGTTCTTC.

The CDR3 loop reads CASSPRTGQYGYTF. CDR3 in DNA: TGTGCCAGCAGCCCTCGGACAGGACAATATGGCTACACCTTC. This sequence joins TRBV7-2 and TRBJ1-2, with 7 bases that match TRBD1. This CDR3 spans 14 amino acids. The junction had 8 bases not matched to a gene; V was cut back by 5 bases and J by 5 bases. The germline CDR1 and CDR2 sequences are SGHTA and FQGNSA.